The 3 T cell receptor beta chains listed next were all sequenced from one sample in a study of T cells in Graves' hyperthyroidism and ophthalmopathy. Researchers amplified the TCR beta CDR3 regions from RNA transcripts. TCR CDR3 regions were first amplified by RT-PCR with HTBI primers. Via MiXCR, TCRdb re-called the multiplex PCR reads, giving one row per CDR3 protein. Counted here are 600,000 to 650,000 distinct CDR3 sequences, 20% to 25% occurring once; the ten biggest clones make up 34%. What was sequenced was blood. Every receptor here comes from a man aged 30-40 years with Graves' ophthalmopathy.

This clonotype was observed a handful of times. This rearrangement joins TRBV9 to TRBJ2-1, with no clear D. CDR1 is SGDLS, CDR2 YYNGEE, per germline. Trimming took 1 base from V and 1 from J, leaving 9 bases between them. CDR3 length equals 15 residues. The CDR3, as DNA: TGTGCCAGCAGCGTATCGGCGGTTTCCTACAATGAGCAGTTCTTC. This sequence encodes CASSVSAVSYNEQFF.

The CDR3 DNA sequence: TGTGCCATCAGTGAGTCGCCAGCGGGAGGTGACCACGAGCAGTACTTC. Residues: CAISESPAGGDHEQYF. The chain employs TRBV10-3 and TRBJ2-7; 9 nucleotides match TRBD2. The V gene's germline CDR1 is ENHRY and CDR2 SYGVKD. This CDR3 has 16 residues. With 0 bases clipped from V and 5 bases from J, the junction kept 8 bases outside the gene matches.

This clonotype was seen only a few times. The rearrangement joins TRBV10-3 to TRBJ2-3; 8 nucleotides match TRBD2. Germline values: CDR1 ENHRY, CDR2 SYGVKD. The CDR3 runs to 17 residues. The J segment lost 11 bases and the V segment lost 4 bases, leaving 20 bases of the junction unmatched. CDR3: CAISGTQLAATQWEQYF. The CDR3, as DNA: TGTGCCATCAGTGGCACTCAACTAGCGGCAACTCAATGGGAGCAGTATTTT.